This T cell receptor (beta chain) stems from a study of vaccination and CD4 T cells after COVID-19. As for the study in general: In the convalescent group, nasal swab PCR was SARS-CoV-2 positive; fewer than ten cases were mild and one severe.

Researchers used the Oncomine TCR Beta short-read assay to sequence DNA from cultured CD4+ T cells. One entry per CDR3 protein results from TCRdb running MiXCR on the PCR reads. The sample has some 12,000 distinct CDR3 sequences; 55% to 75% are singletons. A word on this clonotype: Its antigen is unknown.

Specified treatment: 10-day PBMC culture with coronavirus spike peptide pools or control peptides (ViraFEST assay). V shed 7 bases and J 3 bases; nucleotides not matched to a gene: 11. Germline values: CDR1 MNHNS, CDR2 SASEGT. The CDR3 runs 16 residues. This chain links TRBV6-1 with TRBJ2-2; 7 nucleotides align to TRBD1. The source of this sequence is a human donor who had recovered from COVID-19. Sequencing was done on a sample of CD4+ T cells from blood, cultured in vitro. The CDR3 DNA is TGTGCCAGCAATACAGGGACCGGGACAGACACCGGGGAGCTGTTTTTT. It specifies CASNTGTGTDTGELFF.